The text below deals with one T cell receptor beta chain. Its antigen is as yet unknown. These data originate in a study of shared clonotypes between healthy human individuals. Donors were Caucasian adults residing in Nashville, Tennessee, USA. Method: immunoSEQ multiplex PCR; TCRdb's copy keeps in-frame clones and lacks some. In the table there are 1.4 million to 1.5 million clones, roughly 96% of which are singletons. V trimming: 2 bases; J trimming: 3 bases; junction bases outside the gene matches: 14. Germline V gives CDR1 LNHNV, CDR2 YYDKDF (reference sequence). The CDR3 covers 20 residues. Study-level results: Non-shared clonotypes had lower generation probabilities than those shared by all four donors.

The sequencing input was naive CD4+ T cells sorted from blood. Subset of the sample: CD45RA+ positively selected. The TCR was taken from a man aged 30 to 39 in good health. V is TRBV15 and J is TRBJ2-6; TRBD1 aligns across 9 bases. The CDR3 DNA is TGTGCCACCAGCAGATCGGTGCACGGGACAGGGAATATTGGGGCCAACGTCCTGACTTTC. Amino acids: CATSRSVHGTGNIGANVLTF.